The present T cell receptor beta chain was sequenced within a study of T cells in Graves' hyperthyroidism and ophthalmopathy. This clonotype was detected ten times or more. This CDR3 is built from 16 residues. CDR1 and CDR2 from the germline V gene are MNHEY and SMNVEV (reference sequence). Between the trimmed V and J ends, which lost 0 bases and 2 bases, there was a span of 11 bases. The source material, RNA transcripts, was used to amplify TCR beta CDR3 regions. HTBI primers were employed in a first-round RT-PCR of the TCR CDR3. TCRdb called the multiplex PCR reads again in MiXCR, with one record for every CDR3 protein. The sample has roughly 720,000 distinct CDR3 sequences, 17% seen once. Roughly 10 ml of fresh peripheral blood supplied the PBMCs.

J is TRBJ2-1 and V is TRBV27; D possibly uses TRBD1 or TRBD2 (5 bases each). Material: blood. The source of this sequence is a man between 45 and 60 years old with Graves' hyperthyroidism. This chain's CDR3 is CASSLSGQGPYNEQFF. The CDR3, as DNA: TGTGCCAGCAGTTTATCGGGTCAGGGACCCTACAATGAGCAGTTCTTC.